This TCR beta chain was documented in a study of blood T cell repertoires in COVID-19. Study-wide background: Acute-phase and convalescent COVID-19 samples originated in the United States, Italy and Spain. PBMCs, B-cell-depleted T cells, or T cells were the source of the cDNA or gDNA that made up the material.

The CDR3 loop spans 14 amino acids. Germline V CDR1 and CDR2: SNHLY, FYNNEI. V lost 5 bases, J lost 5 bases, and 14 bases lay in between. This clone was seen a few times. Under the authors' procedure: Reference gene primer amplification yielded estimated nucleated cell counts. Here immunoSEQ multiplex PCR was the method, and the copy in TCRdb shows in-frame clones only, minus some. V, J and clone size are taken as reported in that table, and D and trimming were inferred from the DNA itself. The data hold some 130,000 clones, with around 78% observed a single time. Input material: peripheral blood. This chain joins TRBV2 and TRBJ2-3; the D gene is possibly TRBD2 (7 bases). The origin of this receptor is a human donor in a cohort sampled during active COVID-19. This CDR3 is CASSIIGGGDTQYF. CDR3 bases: TGTGCCAGCAGTATCATAGGGGGGGGAGATACGCAGTATTTT.